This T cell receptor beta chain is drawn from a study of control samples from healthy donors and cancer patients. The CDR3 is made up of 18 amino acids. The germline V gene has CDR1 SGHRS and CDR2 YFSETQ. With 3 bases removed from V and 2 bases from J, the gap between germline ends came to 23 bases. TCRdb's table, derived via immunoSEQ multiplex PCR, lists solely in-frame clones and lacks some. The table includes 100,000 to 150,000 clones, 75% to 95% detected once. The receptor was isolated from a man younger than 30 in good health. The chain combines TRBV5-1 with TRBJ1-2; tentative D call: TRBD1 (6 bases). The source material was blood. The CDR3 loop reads CASSSYTGRRSRNYGYTF. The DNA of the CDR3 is TGCGCCAGCAGCTCATATACAGGGCGTAGAAGTAGAAACTATGGCTACACCTTC.